Sequencing of this TCR beta chain was carried out in a study of cytomegalovirus exposure and HLA in healthy donors. On this clone itself: What it recognizes is unknown.

Germline V CDR1 and CDR2: SEHNR, FQNEAQ (reference sequence). The J segment lost 5 bases and the V segment lost 5 bases, leaving 14 bases of the junction unmatched. There are 19 residues in the CDR3. Study-level findings and limits: In an earlier analysis, productive rearrangement rates for most beta V segments clustered near 87% or 30%.

Vbeta (60) and Jbeta (13) primers were used in the PCR. Using immunoSEQ multiplex PCR, the repertoire was profiled, and TCRdb retains in-frame clones only, with some absent. The top ten clones hold about 6% of a sample with about 190,000 clones, more than 65% of them seen once. V usage is TRBV7-9 and J usage is TRBJ2-1; TRBD2 matches 14 bases. The clonotype comes from a woman aged 25 to 45 in good health and CMV-seropositive. The sample comprised PBMCs. For the CDR3, the DNA is TGTGCCAGCAGCCAAGTGGGACTAGCGGGGGAGTGGGCCAACAATGAGCAGTTCTTC. Residues: CASSQVGLAGEWANNEQFF.